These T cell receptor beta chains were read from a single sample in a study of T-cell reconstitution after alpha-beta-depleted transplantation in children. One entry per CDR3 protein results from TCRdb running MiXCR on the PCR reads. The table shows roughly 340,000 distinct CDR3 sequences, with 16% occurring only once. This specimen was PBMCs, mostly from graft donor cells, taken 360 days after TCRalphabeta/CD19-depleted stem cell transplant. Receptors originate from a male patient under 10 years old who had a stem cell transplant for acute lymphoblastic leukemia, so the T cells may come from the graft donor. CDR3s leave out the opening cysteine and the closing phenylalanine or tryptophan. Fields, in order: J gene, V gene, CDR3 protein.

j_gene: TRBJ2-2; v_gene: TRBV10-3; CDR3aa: AIRDSSSGELF
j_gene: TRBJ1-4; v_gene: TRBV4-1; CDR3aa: ASSQDPGRGQGAWVF
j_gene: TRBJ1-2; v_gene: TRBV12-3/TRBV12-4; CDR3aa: ASLDIPGGYT
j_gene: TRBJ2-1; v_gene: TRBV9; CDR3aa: ASSAYPTTSSYNEQF
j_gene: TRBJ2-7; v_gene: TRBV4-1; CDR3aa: ASSQVGDRGEQY
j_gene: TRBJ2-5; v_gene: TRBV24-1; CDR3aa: ATSDFSGLAGETQY
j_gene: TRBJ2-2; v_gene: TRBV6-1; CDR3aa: ASSPRLAGDPGELF
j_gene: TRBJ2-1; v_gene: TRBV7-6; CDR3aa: ASSLGAGVGWEQF
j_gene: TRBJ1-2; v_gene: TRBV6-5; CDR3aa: ASSYSAGALPFYGYT
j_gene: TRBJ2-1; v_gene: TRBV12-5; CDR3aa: ASGLVLSDVVVAGVRYNEQF
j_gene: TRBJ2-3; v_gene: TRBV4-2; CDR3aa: ASSQAGGPTHTDTQY
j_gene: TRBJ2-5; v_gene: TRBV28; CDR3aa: ASSLIPRTPGTQY
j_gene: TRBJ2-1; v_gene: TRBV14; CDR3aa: ASSHLTGTGRNEQF
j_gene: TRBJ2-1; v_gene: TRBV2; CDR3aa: ASSWPSGSPTGDEQF
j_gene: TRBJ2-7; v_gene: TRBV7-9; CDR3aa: ASSLEGGRGYEQY
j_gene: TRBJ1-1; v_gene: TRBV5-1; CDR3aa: ASSQTGGLEAF
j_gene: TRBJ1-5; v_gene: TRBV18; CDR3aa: ASSPGTGGTQPQH
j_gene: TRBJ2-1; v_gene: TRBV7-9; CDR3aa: ASSSLVTSGRNEQF
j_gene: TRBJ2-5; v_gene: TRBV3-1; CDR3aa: ASSHLGSPQETQY
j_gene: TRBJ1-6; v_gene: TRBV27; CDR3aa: ASSFSTQGDSPLH
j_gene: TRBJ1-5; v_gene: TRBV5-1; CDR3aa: ASSFIRQAYSNQPQH
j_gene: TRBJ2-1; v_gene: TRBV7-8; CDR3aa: ASSLGGTGYANEQF
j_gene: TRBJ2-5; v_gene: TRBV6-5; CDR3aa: ASSYRIGGEETQY
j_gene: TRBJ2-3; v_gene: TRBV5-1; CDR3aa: ASSLEYRVPHTDTQY
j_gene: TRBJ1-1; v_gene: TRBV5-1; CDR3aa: ASSLVLGTGTMNTEAF
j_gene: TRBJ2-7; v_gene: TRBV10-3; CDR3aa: AISESSLWG
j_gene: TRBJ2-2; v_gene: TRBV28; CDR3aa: ASSGTSEFGTAELF
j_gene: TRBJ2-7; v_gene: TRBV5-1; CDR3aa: ASSLALDRVYEQY
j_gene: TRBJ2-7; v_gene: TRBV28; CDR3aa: ALGAGGPVYEQY
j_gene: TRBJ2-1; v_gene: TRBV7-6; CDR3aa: ASSLARTSGRDRF
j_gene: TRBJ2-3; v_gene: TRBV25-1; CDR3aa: ASSGTPGLAGGPHSTDTQY
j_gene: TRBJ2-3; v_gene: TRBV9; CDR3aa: ASSVGLPDTDTQY
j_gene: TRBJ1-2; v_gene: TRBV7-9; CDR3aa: ASSSGSLADGYT
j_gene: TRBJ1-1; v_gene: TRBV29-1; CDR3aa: SVESLRGDTEAF
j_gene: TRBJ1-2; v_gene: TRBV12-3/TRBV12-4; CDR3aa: ASSLGPSPRYT
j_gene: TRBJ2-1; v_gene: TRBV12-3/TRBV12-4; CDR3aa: ASSWGEGLAGVYEQF
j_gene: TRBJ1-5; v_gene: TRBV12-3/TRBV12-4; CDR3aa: ASSSSTGPPQH
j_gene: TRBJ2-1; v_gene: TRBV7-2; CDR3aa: ASSLWWLNEQF
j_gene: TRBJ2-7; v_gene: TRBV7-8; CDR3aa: ASSLLGGFGSYEQY
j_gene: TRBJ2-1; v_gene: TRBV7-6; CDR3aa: ASSLEISNEQF
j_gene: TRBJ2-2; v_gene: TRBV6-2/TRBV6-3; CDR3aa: ASSYLTLLAGNTGELF
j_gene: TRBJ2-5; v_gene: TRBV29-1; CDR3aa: SVDRGQGQTQY
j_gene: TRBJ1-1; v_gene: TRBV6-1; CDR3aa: ASTLGPNTEAF
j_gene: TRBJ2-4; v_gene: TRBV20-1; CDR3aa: SARDMGGVNIQY
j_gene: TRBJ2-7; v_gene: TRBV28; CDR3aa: ASGRQGLFYEQY
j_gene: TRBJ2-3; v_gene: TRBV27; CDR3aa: ASSLSADTDTQY
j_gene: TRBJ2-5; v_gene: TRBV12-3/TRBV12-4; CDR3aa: ASSFNQRETQY
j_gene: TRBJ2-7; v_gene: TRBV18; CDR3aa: ASSPRGQGLDPYEQY
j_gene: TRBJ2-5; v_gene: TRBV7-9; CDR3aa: ASRRGRETQY
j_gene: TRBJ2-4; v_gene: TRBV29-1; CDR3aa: SVAGVDIQY
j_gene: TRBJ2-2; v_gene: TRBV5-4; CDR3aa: ASSLGSGSGGANTGELF
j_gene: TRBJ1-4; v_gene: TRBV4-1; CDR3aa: ASSPLWDRSYEKLF
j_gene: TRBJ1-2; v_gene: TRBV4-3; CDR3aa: ASRGGYNYGYT